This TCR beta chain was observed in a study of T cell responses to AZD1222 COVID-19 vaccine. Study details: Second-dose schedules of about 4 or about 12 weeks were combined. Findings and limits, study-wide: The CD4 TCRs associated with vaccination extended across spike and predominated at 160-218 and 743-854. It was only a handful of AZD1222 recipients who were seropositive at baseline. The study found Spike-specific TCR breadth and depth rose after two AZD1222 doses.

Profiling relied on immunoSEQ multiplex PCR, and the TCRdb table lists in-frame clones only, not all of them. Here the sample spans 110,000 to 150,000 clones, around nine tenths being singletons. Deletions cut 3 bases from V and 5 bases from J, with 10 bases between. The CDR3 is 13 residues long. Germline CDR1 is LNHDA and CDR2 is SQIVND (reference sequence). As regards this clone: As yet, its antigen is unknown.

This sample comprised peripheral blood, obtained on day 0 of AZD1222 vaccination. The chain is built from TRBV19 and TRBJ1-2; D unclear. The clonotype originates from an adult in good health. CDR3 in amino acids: CASSIIEGYGYTF. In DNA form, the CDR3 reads TGTGCCAGTAGTATTATCGAGGGATATGGCTACACCTTC.